The TCR beta chain under discussion was sequenced for a study of cytomegalovirus exposure and HLA in healthy donors (dated by TCRdb to about 2017). Regarding the complete study: An earlier analysis of approximately 590 of the donors reported more than 250 Gb of sequence data and some 100 million unique TCR beta sequences from some 180 million T cells. A handful of DR-DQ haplotypes were treated as single units for association and clustering because of strong linkage in the cohort. The study combined high-throughput TCR immunosequencing, statistical association of individual TCRs with disease status, and machine learning to predict cytomegalovirus infection status. To decide whether each TCR beta V gene segment behaved as functional or pseudogenic, an earlier analysis of approximately 600 of the donors relied on high-throughput TCR beta sequencing. Donor age, sex, ethnicity and CMV serostatus were compiled alongside the repertoire data. Among 398 genotyped donors of the cohort, an average of approximately 250,000 unique TCR beta nucleotide sequences were sequenced per donor, about a sixth of them non-productive. To study patterns of TCR occurrence, a later analysis re-analyzed previously published TCR beta repertoires from 550 to 800 donors and added high-resolution HLA genotyping. Every discovery cohort repertoire had been produced on one sequencing platform. The study profiled the T cell repertoires of approximately 700 subjects by immunosequencing and related them to cytomegalovirus serostatus. The later analysis used no new phenotypic data to find candidate immune exposures, relying instead on TCR beta sequences and their occurrence across donors. Of the 300 to 450 genotyped donors, approximately 83% fell in the genetic ancestry cluster associated with self-reported Caucasian donors. An early release covering over 500 HLA-typed donors comprised 250 to 350 gigabases of sequencing data and 65 million to 100 million unique TCR sequences. The aim of the study was to test whether cataloging public T cell receptors could identify signatures of past pathogen exposure. Typing coverage differed by locus: A, B, C, DRB1 and DQB1 were typed in roughly 620-640 donors, DQA1 in 500 to 550, DPA1 in 606, and DPB1 in 400 to 480. Besides the first cohort of hundreds of subjects, a separate validation cohort made up of 90 to 150 different subjects was used. HLA typing included class I and class II loci at four-digit resolution. A later genetic analysis used genome-wide SNP genotypes for about three fifths of the 666 donors, treating that subset as a discovery cohort. What the research found in general, with its limitations: A cluster of highly shared sequence variants was judged likely to represent a technical artifact of the sequencing pipeline. A total of 164 TCR beta chains were listed by the study as associated with cytomegalovirus. A few of the identified cytomegalovirus-associated TCR beta chains were confirmed in vitro to be specific for cytomegalovirus antigens. In a later analysis, several top co-occurrence clusters were reported to appear linked to parvovirus B19, influenza, CMV and Epstein-Barr virus. Cytomegalovirus status was reported to be diagnosed by the classifier with high specificity and sensitivity in both the original and validation cohorts. In a later analysis, the rate of TCR association differed among HLA loci, with DRB1 alleles having the most associated TCRs and HLA-C alleles having the fewest. In a later analysis, HLA-associated TCR beta chains were found to be more clonally expanded and to have lower generation probabilities than equally common non-associated chains. The only immune exposure information available for the cohort was CMV serostatus. Specific HLA alleles were associated with roughly 16,000 TCR beta sequences at a false discovery rate of 0.05 in a later analysis. According to the authors, the approach could potentially be generalized to other disease states and immunological phenotypes. When HLA alleles, especially DR and DQ, strongly co-occurred, TCR associations were difficult to assign to individual alleles. Most TCR sequences were observed very rarely across donors, whereas some public TCRs were present in many individuals. A further reported finding was that TCR beta sequences accurately predicted the HLA-A and HLA-B alleles for most subjects in the first cohort. Correlated functional status among segregating V segments might be attributable to linkage disequilibrium, but an unknown experimental factor could not be ruled out. In an earlier analysis of approximately 600 of the donors, most TCR beta V segments were observed in productive rearrangements about 87% or about 30% of the time, broadly matching IMGT annotations. Some IMGT-functional V segments, including TRBV6-2 and TRBV6-3, could not be told apart with the 87-base-pair reads, so those segments were excluded. The earlier analysis of nearly 600 of the donors excluded seventeen rarely observed V segments, including chromosome 9 orphons, because counts were too low. This cohort had only TCR beta chains sequenced, and the lack of alpha or paired-chain data limited which features could be detected. In a later genetic analysis, a missense DCLRE1C variant was associated with V-gene and J-gene trimming of TCR beta chains, and the association was replicated in an independent cohort. In a later genetic analysis, fewer N-insertions in productive TCRs were reported among donors in an Asian-associated ancestry cluster than the roughly 700-donor mean. In a later analysis, most CMV-associated TCR beta chains were found to appear HLA-restricted, with HLA associations seemingly driven largely by CMV exposure. Presence/absence analyses assumed roughly uniform sequencing depth across donors, an assumption that may not hold. HLA typing was unavailable for some donors at each locus, so association tests used only the typed subset.

The cohort was made up of 650 to 700 healthy bone marrow donors. At the time of sampling, every cohort member was nominally healthy, though immune exposures that went unrecorded were likely present. The donor tested CMV seronegative and was one of the 352 seronegative cohort members. Each donor provided a peripheral blood sample, and peripheral blood mononuclear cells were used for TCR beta sequencing. The Qiagen DNeasy Blood Extraction Kit was used to extract genomic DNA from the blood cell samples. Library preparation used the immunoSEQ multiplex PCR assay. For the multiplex PCR, a mixture combining 60 forward primers for TCR Vbeta segments and 13 reverse primers for TCR Jbeta segments was used. The CDR3 region of rearranged TCR beta genes was amplified from genomic DNA by a multiplex PCR assay. On the Illumina HiSeq System, the amplified TCR beta libraries were sequenced as 87-base-pair reads. Regarding the original processing steps: A later analysis tallied about 77 million unique TCR beta chains across the 666 repertoires, and about 10 million of those chains were shared by two or more donors. Raw reads were error-corrected and collapsed into unique sequences by a nearest-neighbor algorithm in which closely related sequences were merged to remove PCR and sequencing errors. Alignment of CDR3 sequences to IMGT reference sequences was used to assign V, D and J gene segments. For a sequence to be retained, a match of at least six nucleotides to both a V gene segment and a J gene segment was required. Rearrangements were classified as productive when the CDR3 lacked stop codons and remained in frame with V and J, and all other rearrangements were classified as non-productive. CDR3 was defined by IMGT convention, running from the second conserved V-encoded cysteine to the conserved J-encoded phenylalanine. The earlier analysis of some 600 of the donors excluded sequences that lacked an unambiguous match to a single V gene segment. In an earlier analysis of approximately 590 of the donors, V segments were called functional above 56.7% productive rearrangements and were called segregating when the between-donor standard deviation exceeded 5%. A statistical classification framework was developed to diagnose cytomegalovirus status using the catalog of TCR beta chain sequences. V and J gene assignment, in a later analysis, came from comparing TCR nucleotide sequences with IMGT/GENE-DB human TR gene sequences. The TCRdist pipeline was used in a later analysis to assign CDR3 sequences and most-parsimonious VDJ recombination scenarios. In a later analysis, every TCR beta chain was defined by the combination of its CDR3 amino acid sequence and its V-gene family, and reads without a unique V-gene family were dropped. A later analysis removed 500 to 650 highly shared, low-generation-probability nucleotide sequences to deal with suspected cross-contamination and a sequencing artifact. For each public chain, a later analysis derived a clonal expansion index from normalized ranks of inferred template counts within each repertoire. In a later analysis, generation probabilities were computed using a VDJ recombination model fitted to out-of-frame rearrangements, and the results were checked against IGoR. Hypergeometric tests were used in a later analysis to score TCR-TCR, TCR-HLA and TCR-CMV co-occurrence, with a repertoire-size bias correction applied to the TCR pairs. A later analysis estimated false discovery rates by permuting HLA or CMV assignments 20 times. A later analysis grouped co-occurring TCRs with DBSCAN, adding TCRdist sequence similarity when clustering within HLA-allele-positive subsets. Co-occurrence clustering excluded repertoires with fewer than 30,000 or more than 120,000 public chains, plus five with anomalous nucleotide sharing. The source is immuneACCESS, and TCRdb retained only in-frame sequences with V and J called. Part of the clones is not carried over; for the studies checked, unresolved V genes explain less than half of this, and the remainder is unexplained. V and J calls and clone size come straight from that table; D and trimming were deduced from the DNA. Present in this sample are around 110,000 clones, 70% to 80% of which were seen just once. The top ten clonotypes cover less than 2.5% of the sample.

The junction shows trimming of 4 bases on V and 5 bases on J, and the gene matches do not reach 8 bases of it. The CDR3 runs 15 residues from the cysteine to the phenylalanine. Here the CDR3 DNA is all that survives: 45 bases in frame from base 1. Reading the germline V gene gives CDR1 SGHRS and CDR2 YFSETQ. Details on this clone: This receptor's antigen is unknown. There are no base qualities to consult, and no much larger clone falls within one base.

This clonotype was sampled from a young man in good health and CMV-seronegative. This receptor chain uses TRBV5-1 and TRBJ2-2, and 7 junctional nucleotides match TRBD1. The sequencing sample was made of PBMCs. The CDR3 protein: CASSPGGSRTGELFF. In nucleotides, the sequence is TGCGCCAGCAGCCCAGGGGGTTCAAGGACCGGGGAGCTGTTTTTT.